This is a list of T cell receptor beta chains from one sample in a study of beta chain features in type 1 diabetes. Sequenced by immunoSEQ multiplex PCR; TCRdb stores in-frame clones only, minus some. The sample records around 280,000 clones, 8% being singletons. What was sequenced was central memory CD4+ T cells from blood. Receptors originate from a woman under 30 in good health. The CDR3 runs from the conserved cysteine through the conserved F or W.

J gene: TRBJ2-2
V gene: TRBV7-2
CDR3 protein: CASSLGLAGVGELFF

J gene: TRBJ1-2
V gene: TRBV4-1
CDR3 protein: CASSQEQGNYGYTF

J gene: TRBJ2-7
V gene: TRBV23-1
CDR3 protein: CASSRRRVPGHHYEQYF

J gene: TRBJ2-6
V gene: TRBV2
CDR3 protein: CASSNSGTSSGANVLTF

J gene: TRBJ1-4
V gene: TRBV28
CDR3 protein: CASRSGTRAGYEKLFF

J gene: TRBJ2-1
V gene: TRBV7-2
CDR3 protein: CASSPPQPSPIRQFF

J gene: TRBJ2-5
V gene: TRBV6-5
CDR3 protein: CATSSGTRETQYF

J gene: TRBJ1-1
V gene: TRBV30
CDR3 protein: CAWSVPFYTEAFF

J gene: TRBJ2-5
V gene: TRBV20-1
CDR3 protein: CSARPMETQYF

J gene: TRBJ1-1
V gene: TRBV28
CDR3 protein: CASSLLDSGTLEAFF

J gene: TRBJ2-3
V gene: TRBV5-4
CDR3 protein: CASSRTGEGTTDTQYF

J gene: TRBJ2-1
V gene: TRBV11-2
CDR3 protein: CASSSRLDEQFF

J gene: TRBJ2-2
V gene: TRBV4-3
CDR3 protein: CASSPRYDPNTGELFF

J gene: TRBJ2-3
V gene: TRBV6-4
CDR3 protein: CASSNVGGPPDTQYF

J gene: TRBJ1-2
V gene: TRBV7-2
CDR3 protein: CASSSQTGSYGYTF

J gene: TRBJ2-1
V gene: TRBV29-1
CDR3 protein: CSVERGGPQFF

J gene: TRBJ2-1
V gene: TRBV7-2
CDR3 protein: CASSFRGYNEQFF

J gene: TRBJ1-1
V gene: TRBV29-1
CDR3 protein: CSAPTQGKNTEAFF

J gene: TRBJ1-4
V gene: TRBV27
CDR3 protein: CASSLSGGQGPQKLFF

J gene: TRBJ2-1
V gene: TRBV5-1
CDR3 protein: CASSLGLAGGRWNEQFF

J gene: TRBJ1-6
V gene: TRBV14
CDR3 protein: CASSQVGNSPLHF

J gene: TRBJ2-3
V gene: TRBV5-1
CDR3 protein: CASGANGAPTDTQYF

J gene: TRBJ2-1
V gene: TRBV7-3
CDR3 protein: CASSLAPGQYNEQFF

J gene: TRBJ1-2
V gene: TRBV28
CDR3 protein: CASTGHRAYGYTF

J gene: TRBJ1-2
V gene: TRBV30
CDR3 protein: CAWTGSATGSYGYTF

J gene: TRBJ1-4
V gene: TRBV5-6
CDR3 protein: CASSSGTGNEKLFF

J gene: TRBJ2-3
V gene: TRBV19
CDR3 protein: CASSHPGGAEDTQYF

J gene: TRBJ2-5
V gene: TRBV29-1
CDR3 protein: CSVDSGKRETQYF

J gene: TRBJ2-7
V gene: TRBV28
CDR3 protein: CASSLFPPGEEQYF

J gene: TRBJ1-2
V gene: TRBV10-3
CDR3 protein: CAISVTGISYGYTF

J gene: TRBJ2-1
V gene: TRBV5-1
CDR3 protein: CASSLVGGGNEQFF

J gene: TRBJ1-4
V gene: TRBV7-2
CDR3 protein: CASSGYETAGELFF

J gene: TRBJ2-3
V gene: TRBV10-3
CDR3 protein: CAISESTLGGTDTQYF

J gene: TRBJ2-1
V gene: TRBV4-2
CDR3 protein: CASSQDLGIEQFF

J gene: TRBJ1-5
V gene: TRBV19
CDR3 protein: CASSLDRGLSQPQHF

J gene: TRBJ1-6
V gene: TRBV2
CDR3 protein: CATRQENSPLHF

J gene: TRBJ2-1
V gene: TRBV14
CDR3 protein: CASSQDNRDRKQFF

J gene: TRBJ2-1
V gene: TRBV30
CDR3 protein: CAWNPGGSYNEQFF

J gene: TRBJ1-5
V gene: TRBV5-6
CDR3 protein: CASSEGNREYQPQHF

J gene: TRBJ1-5
V gene: TRBV12-5
CDR3 protein: CARQDSNQPQHF

J gene: TRBJ1-4
V gene: TRBV29-1
CDR3 protein: CSVEAQAGEKLFF

J gene: TRBJ1-1
V gene: TRBV29-1
CDR3 protein: CSVRGLWGQRLGTEAFF

J gene: TRBJ2-3
V gene: TRBV10-2
CDR3 protein: CASRSGSGQTQYF